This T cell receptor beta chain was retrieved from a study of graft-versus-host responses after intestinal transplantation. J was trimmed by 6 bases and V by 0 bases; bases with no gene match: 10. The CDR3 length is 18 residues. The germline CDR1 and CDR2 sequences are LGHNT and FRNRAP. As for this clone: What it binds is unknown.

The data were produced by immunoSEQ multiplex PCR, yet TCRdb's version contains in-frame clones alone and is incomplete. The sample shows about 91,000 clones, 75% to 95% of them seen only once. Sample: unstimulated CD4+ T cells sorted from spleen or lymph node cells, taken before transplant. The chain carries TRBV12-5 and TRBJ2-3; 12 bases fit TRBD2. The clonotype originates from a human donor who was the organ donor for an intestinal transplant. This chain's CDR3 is CASGLVKSASGRGDTQYF. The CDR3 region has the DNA TGTGCTAGTGGTTTGGTAAAGTCGGCTAGCGGGAGGGGGGATACGCAGTATTTT.